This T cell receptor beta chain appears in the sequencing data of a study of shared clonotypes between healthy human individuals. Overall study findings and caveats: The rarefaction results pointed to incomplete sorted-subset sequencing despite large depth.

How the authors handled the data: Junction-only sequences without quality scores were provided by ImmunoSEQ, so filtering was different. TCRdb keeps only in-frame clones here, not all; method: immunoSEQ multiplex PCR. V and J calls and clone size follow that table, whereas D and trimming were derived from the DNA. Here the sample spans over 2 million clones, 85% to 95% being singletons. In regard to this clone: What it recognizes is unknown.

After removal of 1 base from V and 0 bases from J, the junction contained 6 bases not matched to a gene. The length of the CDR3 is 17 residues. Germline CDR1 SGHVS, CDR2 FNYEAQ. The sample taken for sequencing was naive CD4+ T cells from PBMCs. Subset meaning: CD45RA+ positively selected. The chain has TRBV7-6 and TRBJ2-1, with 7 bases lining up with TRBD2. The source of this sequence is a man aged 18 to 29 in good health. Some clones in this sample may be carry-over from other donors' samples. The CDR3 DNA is TGTGCCAGCAGCTTAGACCTAGCGGCTAGCTCCTACAATGAGCAGTTCTTC. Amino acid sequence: CASSLDLAASSYNEQFF. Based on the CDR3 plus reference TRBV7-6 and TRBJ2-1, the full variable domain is GAGVSQSPRYKVTKRGQDVALRCDPISGHVSLYWYRQALGQGPEFLTYFNYEAQQDKSGLPNDRFSAERPEGSISTLTIQRTEQRDSAMYRCASSLDLAASSYNEQFFGPGTRLTVL.